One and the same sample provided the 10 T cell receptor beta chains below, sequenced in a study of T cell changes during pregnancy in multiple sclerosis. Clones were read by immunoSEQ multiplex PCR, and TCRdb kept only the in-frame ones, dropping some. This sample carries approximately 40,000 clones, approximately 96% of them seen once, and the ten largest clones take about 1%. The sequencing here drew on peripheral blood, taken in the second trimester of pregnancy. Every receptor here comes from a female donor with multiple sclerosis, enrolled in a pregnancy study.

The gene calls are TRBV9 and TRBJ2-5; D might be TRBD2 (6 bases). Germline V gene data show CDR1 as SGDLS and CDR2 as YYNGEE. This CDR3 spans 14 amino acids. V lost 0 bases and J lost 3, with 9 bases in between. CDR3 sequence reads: CASSVEGGEETQYF. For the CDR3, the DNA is TGTGCCAGCAGCGTAGAAGGAGGGGAAGAGACCCAGTACTTC.

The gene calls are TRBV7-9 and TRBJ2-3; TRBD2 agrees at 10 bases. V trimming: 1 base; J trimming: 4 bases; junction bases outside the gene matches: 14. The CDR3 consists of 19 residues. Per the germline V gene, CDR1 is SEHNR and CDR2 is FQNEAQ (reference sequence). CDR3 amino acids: CASSLVGLSTGLAPDTQYF. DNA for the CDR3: TGTGCCAGCAGCTTAGTGGGCCTGTCAACGGGACTAGCGCCAGATACGCAGTATTTT.

The CDR3 nucleotides read TGTGCCAGTAGTACCAAAGGGCGCCGGGACAGGGGCTACGAGCAGTACTTC. Its translation: CASSTKGRRDRGYEQYF. The genes are TRBV19 and TRBJ2-7; 10 positions match TRBD1. Germline V gene lookup returns CDR1 LNHDA and CDR2 SQIVND (reference sequence). The CDR3 has 17 amino acids. V shed 4 bases, J shed 3 bases, and the junction held 12 bases outside the gene matches.

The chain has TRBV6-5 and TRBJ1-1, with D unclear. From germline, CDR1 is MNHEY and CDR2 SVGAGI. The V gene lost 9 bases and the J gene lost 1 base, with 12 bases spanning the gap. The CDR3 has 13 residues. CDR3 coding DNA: TGTGCCAGTACCGATTCGGGGAACACTGAAGCTTTCTTT. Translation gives CASTDSGNTEAFF.

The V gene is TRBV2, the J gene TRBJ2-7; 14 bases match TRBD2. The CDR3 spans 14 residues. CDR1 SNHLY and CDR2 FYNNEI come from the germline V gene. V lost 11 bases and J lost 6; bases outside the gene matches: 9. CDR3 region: CAGGTSGSFSEQYF. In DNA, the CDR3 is TGTGCCGGCGGGACTAGCGGGAGTTTTTCCGAGCAGTACTTC.

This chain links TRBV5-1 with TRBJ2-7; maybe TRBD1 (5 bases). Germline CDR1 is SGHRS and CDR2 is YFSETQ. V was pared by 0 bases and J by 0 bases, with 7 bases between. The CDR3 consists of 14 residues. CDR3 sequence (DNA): TGCGCCAGCAGCTTGGGACAGAGCTCCTACGAGCAGTACTTC. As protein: CASSLGQSSYEQYF.

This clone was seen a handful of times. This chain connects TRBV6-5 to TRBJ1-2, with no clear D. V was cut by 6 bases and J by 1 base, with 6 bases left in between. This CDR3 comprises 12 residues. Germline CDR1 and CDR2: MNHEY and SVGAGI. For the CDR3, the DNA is TGTGCCAGCAGAAGCAATAACTATGGCTACACCTTC. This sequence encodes CASRSNNYGYTF.

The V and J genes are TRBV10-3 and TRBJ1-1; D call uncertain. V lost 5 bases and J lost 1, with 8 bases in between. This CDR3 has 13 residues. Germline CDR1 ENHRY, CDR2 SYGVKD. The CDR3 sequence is CAISSPENTEAFF. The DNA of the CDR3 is TGTGCCATCAGTTCCCCAGAGAACACTGAAGCTTTCTTT.

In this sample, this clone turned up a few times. CDR3 sequence reads: CASSPDRGGYEQYF. CDR3 DNA sequence: TGTGCCAGCAGCCCTGACAGGGGGGGCTACGAGCAGTACTTC. V gene TRBV7-6 combines with J gene TRBJ2-7; 9 bases fit TRBD1. Germline V gene lookup returns CDR1 SGHVS and CDR2 FNYEAQ. Losses at the gene ends were 5 bases for V and 3 bases for J; bases not matched to a gene: 5. This CDR3 comprises 14 residues. The variable domain in full, completed from reference TRBV7-6 and TRBJ2-7, reads GAGVSQSPRYKVTKRGQDVALRCDPISGHVSLYWYRQALGQGPEFLTYFNYEAQQDKSGLPNDRFSAERPEGSISTLTIQRTEQRDSAMYRCASSPDRGGYEQYFGPGTRLTVT.

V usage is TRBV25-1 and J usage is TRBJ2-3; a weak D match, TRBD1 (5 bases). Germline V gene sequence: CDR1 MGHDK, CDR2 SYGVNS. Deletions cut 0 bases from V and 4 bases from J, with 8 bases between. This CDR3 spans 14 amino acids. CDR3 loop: CASSEYAGPDTQYF. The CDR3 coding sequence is TGTGCCAGCAGTGAATACGCAGGGCCAGATACGCAGTATTTT.